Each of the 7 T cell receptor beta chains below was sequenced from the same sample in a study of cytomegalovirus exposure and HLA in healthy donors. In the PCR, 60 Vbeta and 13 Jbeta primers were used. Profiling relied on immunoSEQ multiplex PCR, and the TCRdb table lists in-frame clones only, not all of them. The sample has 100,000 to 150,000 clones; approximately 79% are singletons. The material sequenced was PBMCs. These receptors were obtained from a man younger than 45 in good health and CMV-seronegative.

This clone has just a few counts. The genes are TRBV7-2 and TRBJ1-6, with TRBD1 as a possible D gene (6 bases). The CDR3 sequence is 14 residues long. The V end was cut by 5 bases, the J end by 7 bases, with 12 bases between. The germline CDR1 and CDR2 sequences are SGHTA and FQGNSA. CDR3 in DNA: TGTGCCAGCAGCCTCACAGGGAACAATTCACCCCTCCACTTT. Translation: CASSLTGNNSPLHF.

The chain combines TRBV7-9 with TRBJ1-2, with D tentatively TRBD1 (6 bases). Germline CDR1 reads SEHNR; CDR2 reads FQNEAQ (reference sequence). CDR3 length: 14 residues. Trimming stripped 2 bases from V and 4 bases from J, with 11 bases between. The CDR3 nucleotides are TGTGCCAGCAGCTTACTGACAGGAAGCTATGGCTACACCTTC. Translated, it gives CASSLLTGSYGYTF.

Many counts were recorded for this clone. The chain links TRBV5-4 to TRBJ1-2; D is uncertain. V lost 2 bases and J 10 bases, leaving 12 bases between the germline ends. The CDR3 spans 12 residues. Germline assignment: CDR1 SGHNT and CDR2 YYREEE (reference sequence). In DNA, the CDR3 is TGTGCCAGCAGCTTAGCCGGGTATTACTACACCTTC. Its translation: CASSLAGYYYTF.

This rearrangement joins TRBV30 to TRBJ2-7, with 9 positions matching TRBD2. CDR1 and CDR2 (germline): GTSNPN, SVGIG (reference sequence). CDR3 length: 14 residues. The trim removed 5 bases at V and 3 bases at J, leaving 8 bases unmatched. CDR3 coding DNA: TGTGCCTGGTGTACAGCGGGGGGTAGCTACGAGCAGTACTTC. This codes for CAWCTAGGSYEQYF.

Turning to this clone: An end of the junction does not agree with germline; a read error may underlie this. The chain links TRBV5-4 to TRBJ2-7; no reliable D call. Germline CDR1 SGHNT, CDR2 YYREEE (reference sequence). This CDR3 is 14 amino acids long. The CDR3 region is CASSLGDVSYERYF. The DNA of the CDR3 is TGTGCCAGCAGCTTGGGTGACGTCTCCTACGAGCGGTACTTC.

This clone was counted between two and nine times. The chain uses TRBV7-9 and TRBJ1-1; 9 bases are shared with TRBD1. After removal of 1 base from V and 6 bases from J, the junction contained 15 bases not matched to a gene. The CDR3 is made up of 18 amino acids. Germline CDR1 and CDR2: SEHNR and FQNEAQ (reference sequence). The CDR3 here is CASSLDNRGRFDLAEAFF. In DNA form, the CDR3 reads TGTGCCAGCAGCTTAGACAACAGGGGGCGATTTGATTTGGCTGAAGCTTTCTTT.

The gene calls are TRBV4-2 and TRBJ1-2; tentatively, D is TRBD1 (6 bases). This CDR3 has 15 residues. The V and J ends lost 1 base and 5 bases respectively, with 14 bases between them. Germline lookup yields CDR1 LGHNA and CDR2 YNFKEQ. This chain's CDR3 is CASSQAEGTRYGYTF. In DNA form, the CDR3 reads TGTGCCAGCAGCCAAGCCGAGGGGACAAGATATGGCTACACCTTC.